This record looks at one T cell receptor (beta chain) sequence and its context. Its target is unknown. Primers used in a second PCR of about 6 to 11 cycles were a sample-barcoded 5' primer and a J-beta primer mix. Each cDNA molecule, via a template-switch adaptor with 12 random nucleotides, was tagged. The study obtained at least 3 million CDR3-containing paired-end reads from every sample. TCRdb recomputed calls from the 5' RACE reads with MiXCR, one row per CDR3 protein. The table lists about 730,000 distinct CDR3 sequences, approximately 43% of them singletons. The germline V and J ends were trimmed by 2 bases and 5 bases, with 21 bases remaining between them. The CDR3 extends over 16 amino acids. Germline V gene data show CDR1 as DFQATT and CDR2 as SNEGSKA (reference sequence). This record comes from a study of blood T cells in healthy people across ages. For the study at large: Through template switching, about one barcoded beta molecule was captured per two T cells, as measured in model experiments. Overall study results and limits: Estimated diversity, derived from one million T cells, was regarded as an underestimate.

This receptor was obtained from a woman aged 60-75 years in good health. The sample comprised blood. V gene TRBV20-1 combines with J gene TRBJ1-1; possible D gene TRBD1, 5 bases. For the CDR3, the DNA is TGCAGTGCTAGACACCGGGACCGGCTTTTTGGGACTGAAGCTTTCTTT. Translation gives CSARHRDRLFGTEAFF.